This T cell receptor beta chain was sequenced for a study of vaccination effects on CD4 cells after COVID-19. Trimming took 4 bases from V and 8 from J, leaving 14 bases between them. Per the germline V gene, CDR1 is MDHEN and CDR2 is SYDVKM. CDR3 size: 14 residues. Expansion of antigen-specific CD4+ T cells with viral peptide pools was carried out by the ViraFEST assay before sequencing. Having been cultured for roughly 9 days, the cells underwent CD4+ T cell isolation. Two doses of either BNT162b2 or mRNA-1273 were given to each participant. After approximately 2 million PBMC were placed in each well, they were cultured with roughly 11 IU/ml IL-2 and approximately 9.4 ug/ml peptides. A note on this clone: What it binds is not known.

Using immunoSEQ multiplex PCR, the repertoire was profiled, and TCRdb retains in-frame clones only, with some absent. The sample holds more than 13,000 clones, more than 65% seen once. This TCR was sampled from a human donor who received a COVID-19 vaccine. The specimen comprised CD4+ T cells from PBMCs cultured with HCoV-NL63 spike peptides, sampled after COVID-19 vaccination. This rearrangement joins TRBV28 to TRBJ1-4; D is ambiguous. CDR3 region: CASSWKLKREKLFF. CDR3 nucleotide sequence: TGTGCCAGCAGTTGGAAACTGAAGCGGGAAAAACTGTTTTTT.